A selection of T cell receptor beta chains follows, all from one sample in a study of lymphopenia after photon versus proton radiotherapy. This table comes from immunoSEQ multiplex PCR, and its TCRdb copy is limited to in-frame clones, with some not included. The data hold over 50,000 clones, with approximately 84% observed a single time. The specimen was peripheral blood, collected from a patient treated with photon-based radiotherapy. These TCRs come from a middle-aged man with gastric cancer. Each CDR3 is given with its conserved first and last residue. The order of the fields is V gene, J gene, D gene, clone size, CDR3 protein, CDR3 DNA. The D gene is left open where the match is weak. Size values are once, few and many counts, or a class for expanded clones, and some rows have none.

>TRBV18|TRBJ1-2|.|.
CASSPGLNYGYTF
TGTGCCAGCTCACCGGGCCTGAACTATGGCTACACCTTC
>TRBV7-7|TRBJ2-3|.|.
CASSLAQSDTQYF
TGTGCCAGCAGCTTAGCTCAGTCAGATACGCAGTATTTT
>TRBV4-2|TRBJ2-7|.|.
CASSQGKGLEQYF
TGTGCCAGCAGCCAAGGCAAAGGTTTGGAGCAGTACTTC
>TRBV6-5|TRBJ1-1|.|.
CASSLGRVVTEAFF
TGTGCCAGCAGCCTTGGGCGGGTGGTCACTGAAGCTTTCTTT
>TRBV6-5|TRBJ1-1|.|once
CASSTSRDSPEAFF
TGTGCCAGCAGTACCAGCCGGGACTCCCCTGAAGCTTTCTTT
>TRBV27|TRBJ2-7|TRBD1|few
CASRTTPGQTYEQYF
TGTGCCAGCAGGACAACACCGGGACAGACCTACGAGCAGTACTTC
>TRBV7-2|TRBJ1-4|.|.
CASSLVLAPLGEKLFF
TGTGCCAGCAGCTTAGTCCTGGCTCCCTTAGGGGAAAAACTGTTTTTT
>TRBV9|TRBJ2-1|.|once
CASSQGGGGAAAYNEQFF
TGTGCCAGCAGCCAAGGGGGCGGGGGCGCAGCTGCGTACAATGAGCAGTTCTTC
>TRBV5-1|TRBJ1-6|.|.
CASSLGGGGSPLHF
TGCGCCAGCAGCTTGGGGGGCGGTGGTTCACCCCTCCACTTT
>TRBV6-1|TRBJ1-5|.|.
CASSWIPRSNQPQHF
TGTGCCAGCTCCTGGATACCCCGGAGCAATCAGCCCCAGCATTTT
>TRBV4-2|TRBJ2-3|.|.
CASSQDRGGGEDTQYF
TGTGCCAGCAGCCAAGATAGAGGAGGGGGCGAAGATACGCAGTATTTT
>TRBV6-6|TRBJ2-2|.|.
CASSHGPLGELFF
TGTGCCAGCAGTCACGGACCTCTCGGGGAGCTGTTTTTT
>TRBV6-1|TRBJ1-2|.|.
CASSEANGLGYGYTF
TGTGCCAGCAGTGAAGCGAACGGACTGGGATATGGCTACACCTTC
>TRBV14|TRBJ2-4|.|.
CASSQDGGIAKNIQYF
TGTGCCAGCAGCCAAGACGGGGGCATAGCCAAAAACATTCAGTACTTC
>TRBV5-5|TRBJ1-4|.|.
CASSLVSDLSNEKLFF
TGTGCCAGCAGCTTGGTATCGGACCTGTCTAATGAAAAACTGTTTTTT
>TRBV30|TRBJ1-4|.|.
CAWSVGGFNEKLFF
TGTGCCTGGAGTGTCGGGGGGTTTAATGAAAAACTGTTTTTT
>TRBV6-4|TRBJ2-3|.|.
CASSDTDGGSTDTQYF
TGTGCCAGCAGTGATACCGACGGGGGCAGCACAGATACGCAGTATTTT
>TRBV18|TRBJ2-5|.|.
CASSPQQAETQYF
TGTGCCAGCTCACCACAACAGGCGGAGACCCAGTACTTC
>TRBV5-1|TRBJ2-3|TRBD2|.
CASRPGLATSDTQYF
TGCGCCAGCAGACCGGGACTAGCTACGTCCGATACGCAGTATTTT
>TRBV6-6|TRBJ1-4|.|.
CASAQTNEKLFF
TGTGCCAGCGCCCAGACAAATGAAAAACTGTTTTTT
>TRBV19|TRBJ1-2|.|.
CASSPGRRTGGYTF
TGTGCCAGTAGCCCGGGCCGGAGGACGGGGGGCTACACCTTC
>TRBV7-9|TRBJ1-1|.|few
CASSFQGGYTEAFF
TGTGCCAGCAGCTTTCAGGGAGGGTACACTGAAGCTTTCTTT